One and the same sample provided the 14 T cell receptor beta chains below, sequenced in a study of technical replicates of blood from several donors. Profiling relied on immunoSEQ multiplex PCR, and the TCRdb table lists in-frame clones only, not all of them. The data contain approximately 58,000 clones, approximately 86% of them seen just once; the ten biggest clones take up approximately 5.4%. The sequenced material came from PBMCs. The receptors shown here come from a human donor in good health. Some clones in this sample may be carry-over from other donors' samples.

The chain links TRBV6-4 to TRBJ2-1; 7 nucleotides match TRBD2. Trimming at V came to 6 bases and at J to 9 bases, leaving 14 bases not matched to a gene. The V gene's germline CDR1 is MRHNA and CDR2 SNTAGT. This CDR3 comprises 15 residues. The CDR3 protein is CASSTLEASGGEQFF. The DNA for the CDR3 is TGTGCCAGCAGCACCCTAGAGGCTAGCGGAGGTGAGCAGTTCTTC.

V and J are TRBV7-2 and TRBJ2-1, with 7 bases matching TRBD2. V lost 4 bases and J lost 0; bases outside the gene matches: 9. Germline V lookup: CDR1 SGHTA, CDR2 FQGNSA. The CDR3 is 17 residues long. The DNA of the CDR3 is TGTGCCAGCAGCTACCCAACTAGCGATAGCTCCTACAATGAGCAGTTCTTC. It specifies CASSYPTSDSSYNEQFF.

The chain carries TRBV6-6 and TRBJ1-2; 11 bases line up with TRBD1. This CDR3 is 15 amino acids long. Losses at the gene ends were 7 bases for V and 7 bases for J; bases not matched to a gene: 11. Per germline, CDR1 MNHNY and CDR2 SVGAGI (reference sequence). The CDR3 region has the DNA TGTGCCAGCATTTTAACGGGACAGGGGGGATCTGGCTACACCTTC. Its protein is CASILTGQGGSGYTF.

V and J are TRBV18 and TRBJ1-6, with D perhaps matching TRBD1 (6 bases). The germline V gene encodes CDR1 KGHSH and CDR2 LQKENI. Trimming took off 0 bases at V and 4 bases at J, with 13 bases between the two ends. This CDR3 has 17 amino acids. CDR3 nucleotide sequence: TGTGCCAGCTCACCACCGGTTGGGGGCCAATATAATTCACCCCTCCACTTT. As protein: CASSPPVGGQYNSPLHF.

The chain combines TRBV5-1 with TRBJ2-1, with a tentative D call TRBD1 (6 bases). Germline assignment: CDR1 SGHRS and CDR2 YFSETQ. Trimming took 4 bases from V and 6 from J, leaving 17 bases between them. The CDR3 length is 15 residues. The CDR3 protein is CASSPGLWGLNEQFF. The CDR3 DNA is TGCGCCAGCAGCCCGGGTCTGTGGGGGCTCAATGAGCAGTTCTTC.

The chain is built from TRBV9 and TRBJ1-6; 9 bases are a match to TRBD1. CDR3 length equals 15 residues. With V trimmed by 1 base and J by 9 bases, 5 bases remained unmatched. Germline-derived CDR1 and CDR2 are SGDLS and YYNGEE. The CDR3 nucleotides read TGTGCCAGCAGCGTAATCGGGACAGGGTTTTCACCCCTCCACTTT. Its protein product is CASSVIGTGFSPLHF.

This chain connects TRBV5-6 to TRBJ1-2; no firm D call. CDR3 size: 13 residues. From germline, CDR1 is SGHDT and CDR2 YYEEEE. Trimming removed 2 bases from V and 2 bases from J, with 7 bases in between. The CDR3 DNA is TGTGCCAGCAGCTTTCAGACAAACTATGGCTACACCTTC. This codes for CASSFQTNYGYTF.

This clone was seen only once. This chain connects TRBV5-1 to TRBJ2-6; D is perhaps TRBD2 (6 bases). The germline V gene encodes CDR1 SGHRS and CDR2 YFSETQ. Trimming cost V 6 bases and J 2 bases, with 12 bases left between them. The CDR3 runs 15 residues. The CDR3 DNA sequence: TGCGCCAGCATGGAGGGGTCACCTGGGGCCAACGTCCTGACTTTC. Translating gives CASMEGSPGANVLTF.

This clone was seen a few times. J is TRBJ2-1 and V is TRBV29-1; TRBD2 matches 7 bases. The CDR3 contains 19 residues. CDR1 and CDR2 (germline): SQVTM, ANQGSEA. V was clipped by 1 base and J by 4 bases; unmatched bases: 19. The CDR3 spells CSVEVYPKSGRMSYNEQFF. As DNA, the CDR3 is TGCAGCGTTGAAGTATACCCCAAGTCCGGGAGGATGTCTTACAATGAGCAGTTCTTC.

The chain is built from TRBV9 and TRBJ2-3, with 11 bases identical to TRBD2. V gave up 1 base and J gave up 4 bases; unmatched junction bases: 5. The CDR3 contains 16 residues. CDR1 is SGDLS and CDR2 is YYNGEE in the germline V gene. CDR3 in DNA: TGTGCCAGCAGCGTATTGGGGACTAGCGGACCAGATACGCAGTATTTT. Residues: CASSVLGTSGPDTQYF.

This chain uses TRBV7-8 with TRBJ2-7; D call uncertain. CDR1 and CDR2 from the germline V gene are SGHVS and FQNEAQ. V lost 3 bases, J lost 2 bases, and 5 bases lay in between. There are 12 residues in the CDR3. The CDR3 spells CASSFGPYEQYF. CDR3 nucleotides: TGTGCCAGCAGCTTTGGGCCCTACGAGCAGTACTTC.

The chain has TRBV7-2 and TRBJ2-3; TRBD1 is a possible D gene (6 bases). The CDR3 has 15 residues. CDR1 is SGHTA and CDR2 is FQGNSA in the germline V gene. Trimming removed 8 bases at V and 5 bases at J, with 20 bases between. The CDR3 nucleotides are TGTGCCAGCCCAGATGGGCCAGGGGTAGGAGATACGCAGTATTTT. It codes for CASPDGPGVGDTQYF.

This clone occurred once. The rearrangement links TRBV6-6 to TRBJ2-2; 7 nucleotides line up with TRBD2. This CDR3 contains 15 residues. The V gene end was trimmed by 8 bases and the J gene end by 8 bases; junction bases not matched to a gene: 14. CDR1 and CDR2 (germline): MNHNY, SVGAGI (reference sequence). The DNA of the CDR3 is TGTGCCAGCGGTTTCGGGGCGGGGGTTGGTGGGGAGCTGTTTTTT. Protein sequence: CASGFGAGVGGELFF.

The CDR3 DNA reads as TGTGCCAGCAGCCCAAGCGGACTAGCGGGAGTCTACGAGCAGTACTTC. This codes for CASSPSGLAGVYEQYF. The rearrangement uses TRBV7-3 and TRBJ2-7, with 13 bases fitting TRBD2. Germline lookup yields CDR1 SGHTA and CDR2 FQGTGA. CDR3 length equals 16 residues. The J segment lost 3 bases and the V segment lost 5 bases, leaving 7 bases of the junction unmatched.